This entry lists 9 T cell receptor beta chains sequenced from one sample in a study of blood T cell repertoires in COVID-19 (dated by TCRdb to between 2020 and 2021). The library was obtained by the immunoSEQ multiplex PCR assay. TCRdb retrieved this table from immuneACCESS and kept in-frame rearrangements only. Not all clones are present; in checked studies, unresolved V genes account for under half, and no reason is known for the remainder. This sample lists roughly 100,000 clones; roughly nine tenths were detected once. Of the sample, 1.8% is held by the ten largest clones. Material for sequencing was peripheral blood. These TCRs come from a human donor with active COVID-19. The donor label of this sample is uncertain.

The genes are TRBV19 and TRBJ1-5; 9 bases are shared with TRBD1. Trimming took 5 bases from V and 6 from J; bases not matched to a gene: 14. The V gene's germline CDR1 is LNHDA and CDR2 SQIVND (reference sequence). This CDR3 has 17 amino acids. Written as DNA, the CDR3 is TGTGCCAGTAGTTCGGGACAGGGAAGGAGCGTAAGTCAGCCCCAGCATTTT. Protein product: CASSSGQGRSVSQPQHF.

In this sample, this clone turned up once. The gene calls are TRBV6-5 and TRBJ1-5, with a possible D match to TRBD1 (6 bases). The CDR3 is 15 amino acids. Trimming took 6 bases from V and 3 from J, leaving 15 bases between them. Germline assignment: CDR1 MNHEY and CDR2 SVGAGI. This CDR3 is CASSVTGSSNQPQHF. As DNA, the CDR3 is TGTGCCAGCAGCGTGACAGGCTCGTCCAATCAGCCCCAGCATTTT.

This chain connects TRBV5-8 to TRBJ1-1; 9 bases are shared with TRBD1. CDR3 length equals 18 residues. J was trimmed by 6 bases and V by 4 bases; bases with no gene match: 19. The germline CDR1 and CDR2 sequences are SGHTS and YDEGEE. The CDR3 bases are TGTGCCAGCAGCCCGGGGGGGACAGGGTTTTCGACCACCCCTGAAGCTTTCTTT. It encodes CASSPGGTGFSTTPEAFF.

The rearrangement uses TRBV9 and TRBJ1-1, with D maybe TRBD1 (5 bases). The V gene lost 3 bases and the J gene lost 0 bases, with 9 bases spanning the gap. Germline-derived CDR1 and CDR2 are SGDLS and YYNGEE. The CDR3 consists of 14 residues. The CDR3 protein is CASSGRALNTEAFF. The CDR3 coding sequence is TGTGCCAGCAGCGGCAGGGCCTTGAACACTGAAGCTTTCTTT. The full variable domain, completed using reference TRBV9 and TRBJ1-1, is DSGVTQTPKHLITATGQRVTLRCSPRSGDLSVYWYQQSLDQGLQFLIQYYNGEERAKGNILERFSAQQFPDLHSELNLSSLELGDSALYFCASSGRALNTEAFFGQGTRLTVV.

This chain uses TRBV11-2 with TRBJ2-3; tentative D call: TRBD1 (6 bases). V dropped 5 bases and J dropped 5 bases, with 11 bases sitting between them. The length of the CDR3 is 13 residues. Germline-derived CDR1 and CDR2 are SGHAT and FQNNGV. This CDR3 reads CASSGQYEDTQYF. CDR3 DNA sequence: TGTGCCAGCAGCGGACAGTATGAAGATACGCAGTATTTT.

The chain uses TRBV7-3 and TRBJ1-1; D is uncertain. The germline CDR1 and CDR2 sequences are SGHTA and FQGTGA. The CDR3 extends over 15 amino acids. V lost 1 base and J lost 0, with 9 bases in between. Here the CDR3 DNA reads TGTGCCAGCAGCTTAATAGCCGGTATGAACACTGAAGCTTTCTTT. Protein sequence: CASSLIAGMNTEAFF.

There are a few counts of this clone. This chain uses TRBV3-1 (or the pseudogene TRBV3-2) with TRBJ1-6; 11 bases map to TRBD1. CDR1 and CDR2 from the germline V gene are LGHDT and YNNKEL (reference sequence). Trimming removed 0 bases from V and 9 bases from J; junction bases left unmatched: 10. The CDR3 runs to 18 residues. The CDR3 sequence is CASSQDGTGGYRSSPLHF. Here the CDR3 DNA reads TGTGCCAGCAGCCAAGACGGGACAGGGGGATATCGTTCTTCACCCCTCCACTTT.

The V gene is TRBV20-1, the J gene TRBJ1-1; 8 nucleotides line up with TRBD1. V shed 3 bases, J shed 0 bases, and the junction held 3 bases outside the gene matches. There are 14 residues in the CDR3. The germline V gene encodes CDR1 DFQATT and CDR2 SNEGSKA (reference sequence). CDR3 region: CSASETGVNTEAFF. As DNA, the CDR3 is TGCAGTGCTAGTGAGACAGGGGTGAACACTGAAGCTTTCTTT.

This chain links TRBV4-3 with TRBJ2-3, with TRBD2 matching over 11 bases. Per the germline V gene, CDR1 is LGHNA and CDR2 is YSLEER. The CDR3 runs 15 residues. Trimming took 2 bases from V and 7 from J; bases not matched to a gene: 5. The CDR3 DNA is TGCGCCAGCAGCCAATTAGCGGGGGGGCCTAATACGCAGTATTTT. It codes for CASSQLAGGPNTQYF.